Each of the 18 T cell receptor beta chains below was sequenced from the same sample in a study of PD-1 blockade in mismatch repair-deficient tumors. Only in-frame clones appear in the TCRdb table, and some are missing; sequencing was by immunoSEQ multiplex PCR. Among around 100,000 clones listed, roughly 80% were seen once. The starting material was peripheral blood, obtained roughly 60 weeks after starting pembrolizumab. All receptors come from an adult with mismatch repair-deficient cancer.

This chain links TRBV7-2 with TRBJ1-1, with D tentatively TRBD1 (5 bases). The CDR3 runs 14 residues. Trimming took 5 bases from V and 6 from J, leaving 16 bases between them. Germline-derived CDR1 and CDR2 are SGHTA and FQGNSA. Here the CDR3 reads CASSPDGGFAEAFF. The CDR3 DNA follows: TGTGCCAGCAGCCCAGACGGGGGGTTCGCTGAAGCTTTCTTT.

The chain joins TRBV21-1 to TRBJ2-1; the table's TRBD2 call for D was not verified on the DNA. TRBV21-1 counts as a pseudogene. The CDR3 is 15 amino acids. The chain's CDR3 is CASSRGGGSYNEQFF. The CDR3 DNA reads TGTGCCAGCAGCAGGGGAGGGGGCTCCTACAATGAGCAGTTCTTC.

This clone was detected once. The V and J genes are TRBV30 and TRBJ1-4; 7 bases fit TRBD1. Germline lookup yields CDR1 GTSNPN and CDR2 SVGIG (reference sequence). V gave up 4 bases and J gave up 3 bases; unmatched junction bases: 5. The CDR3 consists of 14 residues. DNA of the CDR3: TGTGCCTGGACACTCGGGACAGCTAATGAAAAACTGTTTTTT. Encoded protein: CAWTLGTANEKLFF.

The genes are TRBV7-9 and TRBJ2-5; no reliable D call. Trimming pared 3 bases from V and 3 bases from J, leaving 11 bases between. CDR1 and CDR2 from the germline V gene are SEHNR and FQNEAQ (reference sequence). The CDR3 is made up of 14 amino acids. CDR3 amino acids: CASSFSDGKETQYF. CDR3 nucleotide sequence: TGTGCCAGCAGCTTCTCGGACGGCAAAGAGACCCAGTACTTC.

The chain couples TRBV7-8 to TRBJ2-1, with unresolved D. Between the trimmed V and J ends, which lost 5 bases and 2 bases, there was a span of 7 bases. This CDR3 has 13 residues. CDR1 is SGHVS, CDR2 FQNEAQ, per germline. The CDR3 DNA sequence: TGTGCCAGCAGCCCCGTGGCCTACAATGAGCAGTTCTTC. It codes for CASSPVAYNEQFF.

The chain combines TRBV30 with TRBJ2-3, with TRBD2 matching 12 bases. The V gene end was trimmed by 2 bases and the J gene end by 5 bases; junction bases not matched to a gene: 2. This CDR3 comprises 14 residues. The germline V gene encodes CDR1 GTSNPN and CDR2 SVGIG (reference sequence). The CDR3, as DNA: TGTGCCTGGAGTCGGGGACTAGCGGGAGATACGCAGTATTTT. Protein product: CAWSRGLAGDTQYF.

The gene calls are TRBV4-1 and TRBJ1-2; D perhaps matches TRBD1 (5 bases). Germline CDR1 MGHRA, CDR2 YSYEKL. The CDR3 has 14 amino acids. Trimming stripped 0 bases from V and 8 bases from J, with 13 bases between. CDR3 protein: CASSQDLGPRGYTF. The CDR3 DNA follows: TGCGCCAGCAGCCAAGATCTGGGGCCGAGAGGCTACACCTTC.

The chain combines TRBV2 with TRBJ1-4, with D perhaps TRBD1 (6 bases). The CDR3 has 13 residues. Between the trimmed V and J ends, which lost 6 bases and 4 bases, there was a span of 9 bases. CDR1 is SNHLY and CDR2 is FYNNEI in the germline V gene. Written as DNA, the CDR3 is TGTGCCAGCAGCGGACAGCTTAATGAAAAACTGTTTTTT. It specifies CASSGQLNEKLFF. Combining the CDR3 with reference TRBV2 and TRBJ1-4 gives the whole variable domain EPEVTQTPSHQVTQMGQEVILRCVPISNHLYFYWYRQILGQKVEFLVSFYNNEISEKSEIFDDQFSVERPDGSNFTLKIRSTKLEDSAMYFCASSGQLNEKLFFGSGTQLSVL.

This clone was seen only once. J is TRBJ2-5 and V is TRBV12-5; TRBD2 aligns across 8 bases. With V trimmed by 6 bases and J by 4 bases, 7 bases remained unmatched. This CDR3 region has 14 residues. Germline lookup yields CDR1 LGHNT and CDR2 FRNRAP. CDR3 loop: CASGPGGDRETQYF. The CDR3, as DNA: TGTGCTAGTGGCCCCGGGGGGGATCGAGAGACCCAGTACTTC.

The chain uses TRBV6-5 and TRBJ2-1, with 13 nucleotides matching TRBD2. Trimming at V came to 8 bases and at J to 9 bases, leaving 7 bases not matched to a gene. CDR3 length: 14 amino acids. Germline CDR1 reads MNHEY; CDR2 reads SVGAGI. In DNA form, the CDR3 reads TGTGCCAGCGGATCGGGACTAGCGGGATTTGAGCAGTTCTTC. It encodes CASGSGLAGFEQFF.

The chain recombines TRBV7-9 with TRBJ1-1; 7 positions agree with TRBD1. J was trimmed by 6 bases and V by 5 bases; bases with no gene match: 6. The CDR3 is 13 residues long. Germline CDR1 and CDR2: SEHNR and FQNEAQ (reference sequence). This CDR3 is CASSETGYAEAFF. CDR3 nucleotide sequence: TGTGCCAGCAGCGAGACAGGGTATGCTGAAGCTTTCTTT.

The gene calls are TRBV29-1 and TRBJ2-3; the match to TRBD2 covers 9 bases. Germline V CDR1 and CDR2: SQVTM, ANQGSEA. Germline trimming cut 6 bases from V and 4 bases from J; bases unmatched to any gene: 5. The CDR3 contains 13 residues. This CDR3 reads CSVGGRDPDTQYF. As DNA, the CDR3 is TGCAGCGTCGGCGGGAGGGACCCAGATACGCAGTATTTT.

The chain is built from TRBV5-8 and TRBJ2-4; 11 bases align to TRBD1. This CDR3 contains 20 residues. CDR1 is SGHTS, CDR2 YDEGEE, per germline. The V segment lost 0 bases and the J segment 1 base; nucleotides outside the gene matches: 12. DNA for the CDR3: TGTGCCAGCAGCTTGGGCTGGTCCGGGACAGGGGGATTGGCCAAAAACATTCAGTACTTC. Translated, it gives CASSLGWSGTGGLAKNIQYF.

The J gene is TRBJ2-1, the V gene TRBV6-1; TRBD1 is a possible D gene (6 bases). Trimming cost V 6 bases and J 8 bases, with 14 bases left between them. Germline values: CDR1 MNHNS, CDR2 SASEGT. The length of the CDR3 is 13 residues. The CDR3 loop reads CASRKTGSDEQFF. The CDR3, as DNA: TGTGCCAGCAGGAAAACAGGGAGCGATGAGCAGTTCTTC.

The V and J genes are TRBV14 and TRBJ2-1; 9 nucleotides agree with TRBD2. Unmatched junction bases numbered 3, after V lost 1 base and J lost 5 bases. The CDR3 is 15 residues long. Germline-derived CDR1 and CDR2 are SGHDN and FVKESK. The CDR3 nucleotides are TGTGCCAGCAGCCAAGTCAGCGGGAGGAACAATGAGCAGTTCTTC. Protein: CASSQVSGRNNEQFF.

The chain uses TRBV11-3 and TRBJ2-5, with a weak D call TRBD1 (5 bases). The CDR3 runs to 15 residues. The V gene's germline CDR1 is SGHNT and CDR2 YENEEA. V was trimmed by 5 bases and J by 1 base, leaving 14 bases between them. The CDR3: CASSQGGTTQETQYF. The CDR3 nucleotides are TGTGCCAGCAGCCAGGGCGGAACGACCCAAGAGACCCAGTACTTC.

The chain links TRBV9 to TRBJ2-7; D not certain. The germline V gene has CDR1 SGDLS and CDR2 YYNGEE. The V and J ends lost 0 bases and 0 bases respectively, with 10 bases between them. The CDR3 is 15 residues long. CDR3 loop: CASSVDPESSYEQYF. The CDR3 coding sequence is TGTGCCAGCAGCGTAGACCCGGAAAGCTCCTACGAGCAGTACTTC.

CDR3 sequence (DNA): TGTGCCAGCCGGACAGGGGCGGGGAGCTACACCTTC. Its translation is CASRTGAGSYTF. The gene calls are TRBV6-5 and TRBJ1-2; 9 nucleotides line up with TRBD1. V lost 8 bases to trimming and J lost 9 bases; unmatched junction nucleotides: 7. Germline CDR1 MNHEY, CDR2 SVGAGI. The CDR3 spans 12 residues.